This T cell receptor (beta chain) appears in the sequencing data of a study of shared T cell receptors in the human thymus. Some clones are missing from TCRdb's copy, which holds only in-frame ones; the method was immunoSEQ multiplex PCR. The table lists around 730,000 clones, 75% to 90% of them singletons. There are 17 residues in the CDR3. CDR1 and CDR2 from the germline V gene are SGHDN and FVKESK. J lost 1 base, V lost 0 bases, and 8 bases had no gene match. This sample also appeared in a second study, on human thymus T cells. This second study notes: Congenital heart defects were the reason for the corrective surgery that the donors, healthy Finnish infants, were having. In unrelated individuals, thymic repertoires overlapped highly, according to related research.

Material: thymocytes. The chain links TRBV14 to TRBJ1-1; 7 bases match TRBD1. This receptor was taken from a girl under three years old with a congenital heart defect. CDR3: CASSQEGQDGPNTEAFF. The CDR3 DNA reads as TGTGCCAGCAGCCAAGAAGGACAGGATGGGCCGAACACTGAAGCTTTCTTT.